Below, 28 T cell receptor beta chains from the same sample are listed, as sequenced in a study of blood T cell repertoires in COVID-19. Using immunoSEQ multiplex PCR, the repertoire was profiled, and TCRdb retains in-frame clones only, with some absent. The sample contains approximately 530,000 clones, 85% to 90% of which appear only once. Sequencing was performed on peripheral blood. Receptors originate from a woman aged 45 to 65 with COVID-19, enrolled during active disease.

The chain recombines TRBV7-8 with TRBJ2-7, with D maybe TRBD1 (6 bases). Trimming cost V 5 bases and J 5 bases, with 19 bases left between them. The V gene's germline CDR1 is SGHVS and CDR2 FQNEAQ. The CDR3 sequence is 15 residues long. Here the CDR3 DNA reads TGTGCCAGCAGCGGGGGCAGGGACCAGAGGGACGAGCAGTACTTC. Translation: CASSGGRDQRDEQYF.

The V and J genes are TRBV30 and TRBJ2-7; 12 bases are a match to TRBD1. V shed 5 bases and J 1 base; nucleotides not matched to a gene: 3. The germline V gene has CDR1 GTSNPN and CDR2 SVGIG (reference sequence). The length of the CDR3 is 14 residues. The CDR3 sequence is CAWGGQGASYEQYF. The CDR3 nucleotides are TGTGCCTGGGGGGGACAGGGGGCTTCCTACGAGCAGTACTTC. Complete variable domain (other parts from reference TRBV30 and TRBJ2-7): SQTIHQWPATLVQPVGSPLSLECTVEGTSNPNLYWYRQAAGRGLQLLFYSVGIGQISSEVPQNLSASRPQDRQFILSSKKLLLSDSGFYLCAWGGQGASYEQYFGPGTRLTVT.

This chain links TRBV6-5 with TRBJ2-1; D perhaps matches TRBD2 (6 bases). This CDR3 is built from 16 residues. CDR1 and CDR2 (germline): MNHEY, SVGAGI. V lost 0 bases, J lost 3 bases, and 12 bases lay in between. The CDR3 protein is CASSYSTGGLYNEQFF. As DNA, the CDR3 is TGTGCCAGCAGTTACTCTACTGGGGGACTCTACAATGAGCAGTTCTTC.

This sequence joins TRBV7-8 and TRBJ2-1; 9 bases agree with TRBD1. The CDR3 runs to 15 residues. Germline V gene data show CDR1 as SGHVS and CDR2 as FQNEAQ. The V gene end was trimmed by 7 bases and the J gene end by 5 bases; junction bases not matched to a gene: 9. The CDR3 reads CASTPRGQGDNEQFF. In DNA, the CDR3 is TGTGCCAGCACGCCCCGGGGACAGGGCGACAATGAGCAGTTCTTC.

This chain joins TRBV30 and TRBJ2-5; 11 nucleotides match TRBD2. With V trimmed by 0 bases and J by 3 bases, 3 bases remained unmatched. Per germline, CDR1 GTSNPN and CDR2 SVGIG (reference sequence). The CDR3 totals 15 residues. CDR3 in DNA: TGTGCCTGGAGTGTTGTGACTAGCGGGGAAGAGACCCAGTACTTC. Translating gives CAWSVVTSGEETQYF.

The V gene is TRBV19, the J gene TRBJ1-1; D call uncertain. CDR3 length equals 14 residues. Germline V gene data show CDR1 as LNHDA and CDR2 as SQIVND (reference sequence). Trimming cost V 3 bases and J 6 bases, with 14 bases left between them. CDR3 protein: CASSMEGLMAEAFF. The CDR3 DNA sequence: TGTGCCAGTAGTATGGAGGGTTTGATGGCTGAAGCTTTCTTT. The full variable domain, in which reference TRBV19 and TRBJ1-1 provide the parts outside the CDR3, is DGGITQSPKYLFRKEGQNVTLSCEQNLNHDAMYWYRQDPGQGLRLIYYSQIVNDFQKGDIAEGYSVSREKKESFPLTVTSAQKNPTAFYLCASSMEGLMAEAFFGQGTRLTVV.

In its sample, this clone was seen once. CDR3 bases: TGTGCCAGCAGCCAGGGGGACAGGTATGGCTACACCTTC. Its protein is CASSQGDRYGYTF. The rearrangement joins TRBV3-1 (or the pseudogene TRBV3-2) to TRBJ1-2, with 8 bases matching TRBD1. The CDR3 extends over 13 amino acids. Germline assignment: CDR1 LGHDT and CDR2 YNNKEL (reference sequence). The V and J ends lost 3 bases and 5 bases, in that order; junction bases with no gene match: 2.

The chain joins TRBV12-3 or TRBV12-4 to TRBJ1-6; possible D gene TRBD1, 6 bases. V lost 7 bases, J lost 9 bases, and 13 bases lay in between. This CDR3 comprises 13 residues. The CDR3 DNA is TGTGCCAGCACACAACAGGGTTCTTCACCCCTCCACTTT. As protein: CASTQQGSSPLHF.

The V call is TRBV24-1, the J call TRBJ2-1; D perhaps matches TRBD1 (6 bases). CDR1 and CDR2 from the germline V gene are KGHDR and SFDVKD. Between the trimmed V and J ends, which lost 3 bases and 1 base, there was a span of 12 bases. This CDR3 is 16 amino acids long. In DNA, the CDR3 is TGTGCCACCAGTGATGATACTGACAGGTCCTACAATGAGCAGTTCTTC. It specifies CATSDDTDRSYNEQFF.

The chain combines TRBV7-9 with TRBJ1-5; 9 bases line up with TRBD1. The CDR3 is made up of 16 amino acids. The V segment lost 2 bases and the J segment 6 bases; nucleotides outside the gene matches: 8. The germline gives CDR1 SEHNR, CDR2 FQNEAQ (reference sequence). The CDR3 DNA is TGTGCCAGCAGCTTAAAATGGGGACAGGGCAGTCAGCCCCAGCATTTT. This codes for CASSLKWGQGSQPQHF.

This clone was observed a few times. The same CDR3 arises from other DNA sequences in this sample as well. V is TRBV9 and J is TRBJ1-1; weak D call: TRBD1 (5 bases). The CDR3 loop spans 15 amino acids. Germline assignment: CDR1 SGDLS and CDR2 YYNGEE. The ends were cut back, 0 bases at V and 0 bases at J, with 9 bases in the middle. CDR3 protein: CASSVGGSLNTEAFF. The CDR3 DNA reads TGTGCCAGCAGCGTAGGGGGCAGTCTGAACACTGAAGCTTTCTTT.

The V gene is TRBV2, the J gene TRBJ2-7; tentative D call: TRBD2 (6 bases). The CDR3 has 15 residues. The V end lost 5 bases, the J end lost 5 bases, and 19 bases lay between the germline ends. Germline CDR1 is SNHLY and CDR2 is FYNNEI. CDR3 sequence reads: CASSFLSRSSDEQYF. The CDR3 DNA reads TGTGCCAGCAGTTTTCTCTCCCGGTCTAGCGACGAGCAGTACTTC.

The gene calls are TRBV5-1 and TRBJ2-7, with D maybe TRBD2 (6 bases). V dropped 0 bases and J dropped 0 bases, with 10 bases sitting between them. Germline CDR1 SGHRS, CDR2 YFSETQ. This CDR3 has 15 residues. The CDR3 loop is CASSLVSSASYEQYF. The CDR3 nucleotides are TGCGCCAGCAGCTTGGTGTCTAGCGCCTCCTACGAGCAGTACTTC. Full variable domain (remainder filled in from reference TRBV5-1 and TRBJ2-7): KAGVTQTPRYLIKTRGQQVTLSCSPISGHRSVSWYQQTPGQGLQFLFEYFSETQRNKGNFPGRFSGRQFSNSRSEMNVSTLELGDSALYLCASSLVSSASYEQYFGPGTRLTVT.

The chain recombines TRBV24-1 with TRBJ2-7, with D perhaps TRBD2 (5 bases). This CDR3 has 12 residues. CDR1 and CDR2 (germline): KGHDR, SFDVKD. V lost 9 bases and J 5 bases, leaving 13 bases between the germline ends. CDR3 DNA sequence: TGTGCCACCGAGGGCCCCAGAAACGAGCAGTACTTC. Translation gives CATEGPRNEQYF.

As concerns this clone: Additional DNA sequences in this sample encode the identical CDR3. This rearrangement joins TRBV4-1 to TRBJ1-2; no definite D call. From germline, CDR1 is MGHRA and CDR2 YSYEKL. V was pared by 3 bases and J by 1 base, with 12 bases between. The CDR3 has 15 amino acids. The CDR3 here is CASSQVPGNNYGYTF. Here the CDR3 DNA reads TGCGCCAGCAGCCAGGTTCCGGGAAATAACTATGGCTACACCTTC.

This clone has only a few counts. V gene TRBV2 combines with J gene TRBJ1-1; D is unclear. The CDR3 loop spans 11 amino acids. Germline CDR1 reads SNHLY; CDR2 reads FYNNEI. Trimming removed 11 bases at V and 1 base at J, with 8 bases between. The CDR3 is CARQSNTEAFF. As DNA, the CDR3 is TGTGCCCGACAATCGAACACTGAAGCTTTCTTT. The full variable domain, with the rest looked up from reference TRBV2 and TRBJ1-1, is EPEVTQTPSHQVTQMGQEVILRCVPISNHLYFYWYRQILGQKVEFLVSFYNNEISEKSEIFDDQFSVERPDGSNFTLKIRSTKLEDSAMYFCARQSNTEAFFGQGTRLTVV.

The chain is built from TRBV7-8 and TRBJ2-5; D is undetermined. The germline CDR1 and CDR2 sequences are SGHVS and FQNEAQ. The ends were cut back, 2 bases at V and 3 bases at J, with 10 bases in the middle. CDR3 length: 14 amino acids. Written as DNA, the CDR3 is TGTGCCAGCAGCTTAACCGGGTTTGAAGAGACCCAGTACTTC. It codes for CASSLTGFEETQYF.

The gene calls are TRBV5-6 and TRBJ1-4; D possibly corresponds to TRBD1 (6 bases). Trimming removed 0 bases from V and 6 bases from J, with 12 bases in between. Germline CDR1 reads SGHDT; CDR2 reads YYEEEE. The CDR3 covers 15 residues. CDR3 amino acids: CASSLESTGYEKLFF. The CDR3 nucleotides read TGTGCCAGCAGCTTGGAATCGACAGGATATGAAAAACTGTTTTTT.

The V call is TRBV21-1, the J call TRBJ1-4. TRBV21-1 is described as a pseudogene. The CDR3 contains 16 residues. The CDR3 sequence is CASSSAPRATNEKLFF. In DNA form, the CDR3 reads TGTGCCAGCAGCTCCGCCCCACGGGCAACTAATGAAAAACTGTTTTTT.

The CDR3 here is CSAVAGPLAFF. CDR3 nucleotides: TGCAGTGCCGTGGCAGGCCCCCTGGCTTTCTTT. The rearrangement uses TRBV20-1 and TRBJ1-1, with no clear D. V lost 6 bases to trimming and J lost 11 bases, with 16 bases between them. This CDR3 is 11 amino acids long. Germline CDR1 reads DFQATT; CDR2 reads SNEGSKA (reference sequence).

The chain carries TRBV19 and TRBJ2-7; no clear D. The length of the CDR3 is 15 residues. The V and J ends lost 5 bases and 1 base respectively, with 15 bases between them. Germline CDR1 and CDR2: LNHDA and SQIVND (reference sequence). CDR3 sequence (DNA): TGTGCCAGTAGTCAACAGCCGCTACCTTCCTACGAGCAGTACTTC. This encodes CASSQQPLPSYEQYF.

J is TRBJ2-1 and V is TRBV9; 8 bases align to TRBD1. Germline V gene data show CDR1 as SGDLS and CDR2 as YYNGEE. The CDR3 loop spans 13 amino acids. J was trimmed by 5 bases and V by 8 bases; bases with no gene match: 6. CDR3 loop: CASGTGVDNEQFF. The CDR3 nucleotides read TGTGCCAGTGGGACAGGAGTCGACAATGAGCAGTTCTTC.

The chain employs TRBV18 and TRBJ2-1; 9 bases agree with TRBD1. The CDR3 has 16 amino acids. The germline CDR1 and CDR2 sequences are KGHSH and LQKENI. V trimming: 2 bases; J trimming: 6 bases; junction bases outside the gene matches: 8. CDR3 region: CASSPGRTGGPNEQFF. The CDR3 DNA is TGTGCCAGCTCACCAGGGAGAACAGGGGGCCCCAATGAGCAGTTCTTC.

V usage is TRBV14 and J usage is TRBJ1-1; D call uncertain. The CDR3 contains 13 residues. Per the germline V gene, CDR1 is SGHDN and CDR2 is FVKESK. The V and J ends lost 3 bases and 1 base respectively, with 6 bases between them. As DNA, the CDR3 is TGTGCCAGCAGCCAGGTAGCGAACACTGAAGCTTTCTTT. Translation: CASSQVANTEAFF.

V gene TRBV4-1 combines with J gene TRBJ1-1, with TRBD1 matching over 9 bases. CDR1 and CDR2 from the germline V gene are MGHRA and YSYEKL. The CDR3 length is 15 residues. V dropped 5 bases and J dropped 5; count of bases not matched to a gene: 9. The CDR3 nucleotides are TGCGCCAGCAGCACCCGGGACAGGGAAGGGACTGAAGCTTTCTTT. This gives the protein CASSTRDREGTEAFF.

The sample holds one count of this clone. The chain combines TRBV7-9 with TRBJ1-2; 7 bases map to TRBD1. CDR3 length equals 15 residues. The germline CDR1 and CDR2 sequences are SEHNR and FQNEAQ (reference sequence). Trimming took 4 bases from V and 1 from J; bases not matched to a gene: 6. The CDR3: CASSSTGQINYGYTF. The CDR3 nucleotides read TGTGCCAGCAGCTCAACGGGACAGATTAACTATGGCTACACCTTC.

The chain links TRBV7-9 to TRBJ1-2; 9 bases map to TRBD1. This CDR3 comprises 17 residues. V dropped 5 bases and J dropped 7; count of bases not matched to a gene: 17. Per the germline V gene, CDR1 is SEHNR and CDR2 is FQNEAQ (reference sequence). This CDR3 reads CASSHNNPDRGGSGYTF. The CDR3 nucleotides are TGTGCCAGCAGCCACAACAATCCGGACAGGGGAGGGTCTGGCTACACCTTC.

The chain recombines TRBV4-2 with TRBJ2-2, with 7 bases that match TRBD1. V dropped 6 bases and J dropped 6; count of bases not matched to a gene: 4. CDR1 and CDR2 (germline): LGHNA, YNFKEQ. The CDR3 consists of 13 residues. The CDR3 bases are TGTGCCAGCAGTCCCACAGGGGCCGGGGAGCTGTTTTTT. Translated, it gives CASSPTGAGELFF.